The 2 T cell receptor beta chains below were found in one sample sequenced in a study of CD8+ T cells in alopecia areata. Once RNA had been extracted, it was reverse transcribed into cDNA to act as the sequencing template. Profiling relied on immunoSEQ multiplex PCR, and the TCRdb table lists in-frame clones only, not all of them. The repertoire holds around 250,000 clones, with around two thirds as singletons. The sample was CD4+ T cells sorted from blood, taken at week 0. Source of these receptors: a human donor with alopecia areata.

Here the CDR3 DNA reads TGTGCCAGCAGTTTAAGGCAGGGAATAGTCTACGAGCAGTACTTC. Its translation is CASSLRQGIVYEQYF. The rearrangement links TRBV27 to TRBJ2-7; TRBD1 might be the D (5 bases). The germline V and J ends were trimmed by 2 bases and 3 bases, with 14 bases remaining between them. Germline CDR1 reads MNHEY; CDR2 reads SMNVEV (reference sequence). The CDR3 has 15 residues.

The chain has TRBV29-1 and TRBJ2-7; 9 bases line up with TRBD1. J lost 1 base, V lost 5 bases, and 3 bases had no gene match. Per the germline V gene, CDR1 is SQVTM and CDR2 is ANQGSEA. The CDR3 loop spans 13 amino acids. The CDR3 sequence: CSVRTGESYEQYF. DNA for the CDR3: TGCAGCGTTCGGACAGGGGAATCCTACGAGCAGTACTTC.